This T cell receptor beta chain was captured by sequencing in a study of OX40 agonist ivuxolimab in advanced cancers. Overall study context: The diagnoses of dose-escalation patients were hepatocellular carcinoma, melanoma, renal cell or head and neck cancer. Prior checkpoint blockade (anti-PD-1, anti-PD-L1 or anti-CTLA-4) was permitted; around 40% had it.

This clone showed up just once. The antigen is undetermined. TCRdb's table, derived via immunoSEQ multiplex PCR, lists solely in-frame clones and lacks some. The sample shows tens of thousands of clones, about 88% of them seen only once. Study-wide results and caveats: Expanded peripheral T-cell antigen specificity went undetermined.

This CDR3 is 16 amino acids long. Trimming removed 0 bases from V and 1 base from J; junction bases left unmatched: 3. In germline, CDR1 is SGHNT, CDR2 YYREEE (reference sequence). Blood draws occurred at baseline, cycle 4 day 1, and cycle 7 day 1. The source was CD4+ or CD8+ T cells sorted from blood, collected in a trial of the OX40 agonist ivuxolimab. The gene calls are TRBV5-4 and TRBJ2-3; 9 bases match TRBD2. The source of this sequence is an adult with an advanced solid tumor such as melanoma, head and neck, liver or kidney cancer. This CDR3 is CASSLGLAGGTDTQYF. The CDR3, as DNA: TGTGCCAGCAGCTTGGGGTTAGCGGGGGGCACAGATACGCAGTATTTT.